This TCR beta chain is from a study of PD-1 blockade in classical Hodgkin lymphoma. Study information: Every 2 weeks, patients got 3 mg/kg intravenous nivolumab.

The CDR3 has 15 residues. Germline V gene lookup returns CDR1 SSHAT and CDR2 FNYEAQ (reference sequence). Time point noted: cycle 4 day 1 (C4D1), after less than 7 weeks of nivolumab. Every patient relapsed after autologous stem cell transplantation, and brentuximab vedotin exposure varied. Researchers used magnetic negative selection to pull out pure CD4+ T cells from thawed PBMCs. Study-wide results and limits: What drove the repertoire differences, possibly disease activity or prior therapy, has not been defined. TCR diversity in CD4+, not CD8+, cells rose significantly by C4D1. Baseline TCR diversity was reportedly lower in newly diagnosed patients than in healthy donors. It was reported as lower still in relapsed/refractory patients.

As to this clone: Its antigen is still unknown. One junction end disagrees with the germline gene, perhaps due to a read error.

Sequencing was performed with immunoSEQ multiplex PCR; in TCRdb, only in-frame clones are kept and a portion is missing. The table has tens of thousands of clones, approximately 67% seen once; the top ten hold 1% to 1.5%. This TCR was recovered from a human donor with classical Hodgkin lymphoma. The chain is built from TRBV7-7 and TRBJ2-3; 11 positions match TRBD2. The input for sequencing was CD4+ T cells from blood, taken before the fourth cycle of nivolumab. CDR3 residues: CASSLRASGGNTQYF. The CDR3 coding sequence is TGTGCTAGCAGCTTAAGGGCTAGCGGGGGGAATACGCAGTATTTT.